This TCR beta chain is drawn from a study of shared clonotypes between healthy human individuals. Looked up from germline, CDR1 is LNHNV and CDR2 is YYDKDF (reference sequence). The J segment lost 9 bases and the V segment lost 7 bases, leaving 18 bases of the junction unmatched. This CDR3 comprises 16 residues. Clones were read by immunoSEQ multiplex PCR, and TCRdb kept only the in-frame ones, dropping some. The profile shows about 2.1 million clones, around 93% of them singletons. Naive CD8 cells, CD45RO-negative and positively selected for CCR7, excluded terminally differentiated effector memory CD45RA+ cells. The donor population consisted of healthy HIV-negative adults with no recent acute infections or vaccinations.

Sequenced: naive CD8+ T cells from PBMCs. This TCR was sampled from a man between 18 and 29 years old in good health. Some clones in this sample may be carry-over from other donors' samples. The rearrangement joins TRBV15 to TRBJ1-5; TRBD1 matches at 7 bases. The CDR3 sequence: CATTTLGGAEYGPQHF. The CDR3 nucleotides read TGTGCCACCACAACGTTAGGGGGCGCAGAATACGGGCCCCAGCATTTT.